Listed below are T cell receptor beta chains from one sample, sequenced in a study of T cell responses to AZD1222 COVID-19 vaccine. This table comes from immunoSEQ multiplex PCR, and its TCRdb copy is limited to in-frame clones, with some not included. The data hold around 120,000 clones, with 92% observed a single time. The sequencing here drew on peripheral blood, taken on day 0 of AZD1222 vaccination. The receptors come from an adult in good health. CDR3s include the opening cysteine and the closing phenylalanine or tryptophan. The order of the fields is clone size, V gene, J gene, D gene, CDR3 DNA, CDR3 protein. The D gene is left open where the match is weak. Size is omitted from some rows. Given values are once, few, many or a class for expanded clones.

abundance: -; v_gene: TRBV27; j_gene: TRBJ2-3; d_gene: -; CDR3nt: TGTGCCAGCAGTCCCCGCTGGGCAGATACGCAGTATTTT; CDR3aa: CASSPRWADTQYF
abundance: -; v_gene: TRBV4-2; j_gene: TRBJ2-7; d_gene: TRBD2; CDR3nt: TGTGCCAGCAGCCCCGGAGGACTAGCGGGAGCGTACGAGCAGTACTTC; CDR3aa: CASSPGGLAGAYEQYF
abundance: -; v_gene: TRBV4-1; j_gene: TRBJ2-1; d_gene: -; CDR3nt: TGCGCCAGCAGTCCCCTGGGGACAAGGGGACTCTACAGAGGGGGTGAGCAGTTCTTC; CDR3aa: CASSPLGTRGLYRGGEQFF
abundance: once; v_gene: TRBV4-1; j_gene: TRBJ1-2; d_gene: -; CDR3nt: TGCGCCAGCAGCCTTCGGGGGGCGCAGGGCTACACCTTC; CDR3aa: CASSLRGAQGYTF
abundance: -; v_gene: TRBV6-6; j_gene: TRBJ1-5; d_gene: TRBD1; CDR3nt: TGTGCCAGCAGTCAAACAAAAACCGGGACAGGGATTAGTCAGCCCCAGCATTTT; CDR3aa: CASSQTKTGTGISQPQHF
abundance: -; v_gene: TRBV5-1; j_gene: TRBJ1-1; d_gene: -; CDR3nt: TGCGCCAGCAGAATCACGGCCCAGCCGCCCGCTGAAGCTTTCTTT; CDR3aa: CASRITAQPPAEAFF
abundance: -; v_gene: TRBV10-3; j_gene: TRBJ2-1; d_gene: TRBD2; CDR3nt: TGTGCCATCGGTAGCGGGAGGGGCGACAATGAGCAGTTCTTC; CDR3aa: CAIGSGRGDNEQFF
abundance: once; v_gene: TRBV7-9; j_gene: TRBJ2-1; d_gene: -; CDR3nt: TGTGCCAGCAGGGCATCCCCCCCCCATGTAAGTAGACCCTACAATGAGCAGTTCTTC; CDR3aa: CASRASPPHVSRPYNEQFF
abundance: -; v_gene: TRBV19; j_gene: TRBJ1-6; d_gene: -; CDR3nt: TGTGCCAGTAGTATCCATCCAGGGACGGGCAATTCACCCCTCCACTTT; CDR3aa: CASSIHPGTGNSPLHF
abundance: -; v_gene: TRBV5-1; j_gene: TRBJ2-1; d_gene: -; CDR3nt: TGCGCCAGCAGCGGGAGCTCCTACAATGAGCAGTTCTTC; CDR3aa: CASSGSSYNEQFF
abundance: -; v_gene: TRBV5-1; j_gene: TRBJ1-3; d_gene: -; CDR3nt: TGCGCCAGCAGCTTAATGAGTGGCCCCTCTGGAAACACCATATATTTT; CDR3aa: CASSLMSGPSGNTIYF
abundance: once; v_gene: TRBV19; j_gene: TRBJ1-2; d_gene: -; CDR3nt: TGTGCCAGTAGTCCGGACTTGCTTAAGGGCTACACCTTC; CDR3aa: CASSPDLLKGYTF
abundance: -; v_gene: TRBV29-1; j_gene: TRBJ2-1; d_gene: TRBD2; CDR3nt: TGCAGCTCAACCGGGACACCCGGGACTAGCGGGAGGAATGAGCAGTTCTTC; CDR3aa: CSSTGTPGTSGRNEQFF
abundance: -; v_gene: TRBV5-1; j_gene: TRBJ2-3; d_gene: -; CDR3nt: TGCGCCAGCAGCTTGGCACGGAGGGGCGATACGCAGTATTTT; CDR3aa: CASSLARRGDTQYF
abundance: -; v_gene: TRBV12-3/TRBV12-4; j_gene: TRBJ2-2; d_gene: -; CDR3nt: TGTGCCAGCAGTTCAGACACCGGGGAGCTGTTTTTT; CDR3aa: CASSSDTGELFF
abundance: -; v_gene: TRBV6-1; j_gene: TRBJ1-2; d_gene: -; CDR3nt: TGTGCCAGCAGTGAAAACAGACCCGGCTACACCTTC; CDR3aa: CASSENRPGYTF
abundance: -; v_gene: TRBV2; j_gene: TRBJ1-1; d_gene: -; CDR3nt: TGTGCCAGCAATGTCCCCACTGAAGCTTTCTTT; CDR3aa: CASNVPTEAFF
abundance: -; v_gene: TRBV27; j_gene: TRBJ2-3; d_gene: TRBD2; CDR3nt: TGTGCCAGCAGTCCGTTGACTAGCGGGAGAACAGATACGCAGTATTTT; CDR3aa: CASSPLTSGRTDTQYF
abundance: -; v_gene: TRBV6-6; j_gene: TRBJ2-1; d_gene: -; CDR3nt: TGTGCCAGCAGTTACCGGGACTTTTACAATGAGCAGTTCTTC; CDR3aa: CASSYRDFYNEQFF
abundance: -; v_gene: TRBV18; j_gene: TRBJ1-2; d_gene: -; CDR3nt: TGTGCCAGCTCACCCACCAGTGACGATGGCTACACCTTC; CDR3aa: CASSPTSDDGYTF
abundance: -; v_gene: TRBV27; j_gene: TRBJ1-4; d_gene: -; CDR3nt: TGTGCCAGCAGTTTATTTGGCAGCGGAGGAGAAAAACTGTTTTTT; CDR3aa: CASSLFGSGGEKLFF
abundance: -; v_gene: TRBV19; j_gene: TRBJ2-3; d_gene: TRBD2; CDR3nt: TGTGCCAGTAGTAGCCCTAGCGGTCCTAGCACAGATACGCAGTATTTT; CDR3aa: CASSSPSGPSTDTQYF
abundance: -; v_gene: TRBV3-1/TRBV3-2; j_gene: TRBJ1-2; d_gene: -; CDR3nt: TGTGCCAGCAGCCAAGATCTTTCAGGGTGGCGGGGCTACACCTTC; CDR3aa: CASSQDLSGWRGYTF
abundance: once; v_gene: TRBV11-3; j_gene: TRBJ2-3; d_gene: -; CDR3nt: TGTGCCAGCAGCCCGGGGACAGATACGCAGTATTTT; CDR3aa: CASSPGTDTQYF
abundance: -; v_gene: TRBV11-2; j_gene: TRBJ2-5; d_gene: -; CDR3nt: TGTGCCAGCAGCTTAGTGGACGAGACCCAGTACTTC; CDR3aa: CASSLVDETQYF
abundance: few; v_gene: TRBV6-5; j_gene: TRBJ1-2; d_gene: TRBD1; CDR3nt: TGTGCCAGCAGTTACATAAGGACAGGGGGAGGCTATGGCTACACCTTC; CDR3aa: CASSYIRTGGGYGYTF
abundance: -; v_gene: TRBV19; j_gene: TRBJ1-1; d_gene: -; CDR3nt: TGTGCCAGTACCCCCGAGAGGGGAAGCACTGAAGCTTTCTTT; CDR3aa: CASTPERGSTEAFF
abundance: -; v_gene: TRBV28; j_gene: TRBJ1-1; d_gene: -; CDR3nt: TGTGCCAGCAGTTTGAGACACACGGCCGACACTGAAGCTTTCTTT; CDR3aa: CASSLRHTADTEAFF
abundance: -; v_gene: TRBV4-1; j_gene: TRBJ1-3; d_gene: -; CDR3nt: TGCGCCAGCAGCCAAGATGGGGCAGGGATAAGCACCATATATTTT; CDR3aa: CASSQDGAGISTIYF
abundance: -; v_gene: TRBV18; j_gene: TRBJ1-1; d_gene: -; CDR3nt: TGTGCCAGCTCACCACAGCAGGTCTCGGAAACTGAAGCTTTCTTT; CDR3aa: CASSPQQVSETEAFF
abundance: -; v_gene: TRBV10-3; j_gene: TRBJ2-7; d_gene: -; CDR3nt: TGTGCCTCCAAGGGAGGCGGGGCAAGCTACGAGCAGTACTTC; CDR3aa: CASKGGGASYEQYF
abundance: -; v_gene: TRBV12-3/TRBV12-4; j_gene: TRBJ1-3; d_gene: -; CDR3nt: TGTGCCAGCAGTCTCTCCGCAAACACTATATATTTT; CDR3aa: CASSLSANTIYF
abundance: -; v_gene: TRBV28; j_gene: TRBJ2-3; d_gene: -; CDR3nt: TGTGCCAGCAAGGCCGGGACCAGCACAGATACGCAGTATTTT; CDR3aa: CASKAGTSTDTQYF
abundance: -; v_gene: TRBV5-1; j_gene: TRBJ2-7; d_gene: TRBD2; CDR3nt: TGCGCCAGCAGCCCCGACGGGACTAGCGGGAGGTCTCGGTACTTC; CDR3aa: CASSPDGTSGRSRYF
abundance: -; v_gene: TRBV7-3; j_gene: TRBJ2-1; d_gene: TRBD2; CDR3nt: TGTGCCAGCAAGGGACTAGCGGGAGTAGGGGAGCAGTTCTTC; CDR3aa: CASKGLAGVGEQFF
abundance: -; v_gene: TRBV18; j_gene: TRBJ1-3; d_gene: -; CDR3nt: TGTGCCAGCTCACCACCATTGGACATTATTGGAAACACCATATATTTT; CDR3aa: CASSPPLDIIGNTIYF
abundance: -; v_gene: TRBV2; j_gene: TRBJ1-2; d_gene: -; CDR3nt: TGTGCCAGCGGGACGGCACTAGCTAACTATGGCTACACCTTC; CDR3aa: CASGTALANYGYTF
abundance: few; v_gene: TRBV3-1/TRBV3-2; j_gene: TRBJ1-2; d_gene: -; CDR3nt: TGTGCCAGCAGCCTTAGCATCCCAGGGCCTGGCTACACCTTC; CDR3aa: CASSLSIPGPGYTF
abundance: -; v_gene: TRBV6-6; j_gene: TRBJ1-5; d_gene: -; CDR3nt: TGTGCCAGCAGTAGGGGTAGAGGACAGCCCCAGCATTTT; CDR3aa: CASSRGRGQPQHF
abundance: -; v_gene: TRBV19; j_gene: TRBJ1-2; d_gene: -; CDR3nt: TGTGCCAGTAGTAGGGGGCCGGACGAATTTGGCTACACCTTC; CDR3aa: CASSRGPDEFGYTF
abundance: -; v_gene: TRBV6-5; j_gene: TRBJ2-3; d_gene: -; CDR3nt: TGTGCCACCGACCAGGGGAGTGGTAGCACAGATACGCAGTATTTT; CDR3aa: CATDQGSGSTDTQYF
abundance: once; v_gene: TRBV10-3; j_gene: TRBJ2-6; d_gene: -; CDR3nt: TGTGCCATCAGTGACGCAAACTCTGGGGCCAACGTCCTGACTTTC; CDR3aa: CAISDANSGANVLTF
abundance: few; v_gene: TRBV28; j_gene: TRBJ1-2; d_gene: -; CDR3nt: TGTGCCAGCAGTTCTGTTCCCTATGGCTACACCTTC; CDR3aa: CASSSVPYGYTF
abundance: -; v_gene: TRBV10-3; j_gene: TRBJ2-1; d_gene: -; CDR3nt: TGTGCCGTGGGGTCGAACGGGGGCAACTCCTACAATGAGCAGTTCTTC; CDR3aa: CAVGSNGGNSYNEQFF